The 11 T cell receptor beta chains presented below share a single source sample, sequenced in a study of T cells after yellow fever vaccination. TCRdb reprocessed the 5' RACE reads via MiXCR and lists one record per CDR3 protein. The data show 340,000 or so distinct CDR3 sequences, around 13% seen once. Here the sequenced sample was CD4+ T cells sorted from PBMCs, taken 15 days after the yellow fever booster vaccination. The receptors derive from a man between 18 and 35 years old who received the YFV17D yellow fever vaccine.

The chain combines TRBV3-1 with TRBJ2-7; D gene uncertain. V was shortened by 0 bases and J by 0 bases, with 3 bases between the two germline ends. Germline loops: CDR1 LGHDT, CDR2 YNNKEL (reference sequence). This CDR3 is built from 13 residues. CDR3 residues: CASSQEGSYEQYV. Here the CDR3 DNA reads TGTGCCAGCAGCCAAGAGGGCTCCTACGAGCAGTACGTC.

This clonotype was seen only a few times. The CDR3 is CASSLLSGVTEAFF. The CDR3 DNA reads TGTGCCAGCAGCTTGTTGTCGGGGGTCACTGAAGCTTTCTTT. The chain has TRBV5-8 and TRBJ1-1; possibly TRBD1 for D (5 bases). The CDR3 is made up of 14 amino acids. CDR1 and CDR2 (germline): SGHTS, YDEGEE. V was clipped by 1 base and J by 4 bases, with 11 bases between them.

This clonotype has just a few counts. V usage is TRBV28 and J usage is TRBJ1-5, with D unresolved. Between the trimmed V and J ends, which lost 5 bases and 5 bases, there was a span of 7 bases. This CDR3 spans 12 amino acids. CDR1 is MDHEN and CDR2 is SYDVKM in the germline V gene. For the CDR3, the DNA is TGTGCCAGCAGTGTCGGGGATCAGCCCCAGCATTTT. Its protein product is CASSVGDQPQHF.

This clonotype has a handful of counts. The chain has TRBV5-1 and TRBJ1-3; D is ambiguous. The V end lost 4 bases, the J end lost 2 bases, and 13 bases lay between the germline ends. Germline V gene lookup returns CDR1 SGHRS and CDR2 YFSETQ. This CDR3 is built from 15 residues. The CDR3 here is CASSLDRGAGNTIYF. The CDR3 DNA reads as TGCGCCAGCAGCCTCGATCGGGGAGCTGGAAACACCATATATTTT.

This clonotype was seen repeatedly, ten times or more. The rearrangement links TRBV5-1 to TRBJ2-1, with 8 bases fitting TRBD2. This CDR3 has 16 amino acids. J lost 1 base, V lost 4 bases, and 7 bases had no gene match. The V gene's germline CDR1 is SGHRS and CDR2 YFSETQ. CDR3 nucleotide sequence: TGCGCCAGCAGCGCCGGACTAGCAATTTCCTACAATGAGCAGTTCTTC. It is translated as CASSAGLAISYNEQFF.

This chain uses TRBV6-2 or TRBV6-3 with TRBJ1-5, with unresolved D. CDR3 length: 13 residues. The ends were cut back, 5 bases at V and 3 bases at J, with 8 bases in the middle. Per the germline V gene, CDR1 is MNHEY and CDR2 is SVGEGT. As DNA, the CDR3 is TGTGCCAGCAGTGCCCAGCCCAATCAGCCCCAGCATTTT. Amino acid sequence: CASSAQPNQPQHF.

The gene calls are TRBV7-2 and TRBJ1-5; no definite D call. Germline V gene data show CDR1 as SGHTA and CDR2 as FQGNSA. Trimming left V 5 bases short and J 7 bases short, with 9 bases between. CDR3 size: 12 residues. CDR3 residues: CASSLLRQPQHF. CDR3 nucleotide sequence: TGTGCCAGCAGCCTCTTGAGACAGCCCCAGCATTTT.

The chain couples TRBV12-3 or TRBV12-4 to TRBJ1-2; no reliable D call. Deletions cut 5 bases from V and 4 bases from J, with 11 bases between. This CDR3 region has 13 residues. This CDR3 reads CASSPNPGYGYTF. CDR3 DNA: TGTGCCAGCAGTCCCAATCCAGGCTATGGCTACACCTTC.

The rearrangement uses TRBV11-3 and TRBJ2-1; 11 bases map to TRBD2. Germline CDR1 reads SGHNT; CDR2 reads YENEEA. The V and J ends lost 3 bases and 8 bases, in that order; junction bases with no gene match: 6. The CDR3 spans 15 residues. Here the CDR3 reads CASSLSSGGYYEQFF. CDR3 sequence (DNA): TGTGCCAGCAGCTTGTCTAGCGGGGGGTACTATGAGCAGTTCTTC. Together with reference TRBV11-3 and TRBJ2-1, the CDR3 gives the full variable domain: EAGVVQSPRYKIIEKKQPVAFWCNPISGHNTLYWYLQNLGQGPELLIRYENEEAVDDSQLPKDRFSAERLKGVDSTLKIQPAELGDSAVYLCASSLSSGGYYEQFFGPGTRLTVL.

This clonotype was seen a handful of times. The V gene is TRBV6-5, the J gene TRBJ1-6; D possibly corresponds to TRBD1 (5 bases). V was trimmed by 5 bases and J by 8 bases, leaving 13 bases between them. Per germline, CDR1 MNHEY and CDR2 SVGAGI. The CDR3 totals 14 residues. The CDR3 nucleotides are TGTGCCAGCAGTGCCCGGGGCAGGGATTCACCCCTCCACTTT. It is translated as CASSARGRDSPLHF.

This clonotype was picked up many times. The chain combines TRBV29-1 with TRBJ1-1; D unclear. Germline lookup yields CDR1 SQVTM and CDR2 ANQGSEA. This CDR3 spans 13 amino acids. V lost 0 bases, J lost 9 bases, and 14 bases lay in between. The CDR3 DNA sequence: TGCAGCGTTGAAGACCCCCGACTAGGTAAAGCTTTCTTT. This sequence encodes CSVEDPRLGKAFF.